This T cell receptor beta chain appears in the sequencing data of a study of OX40 agonist ivuxolimab in advanced cancers. With regard to the full study: The costimulatory receptor OX40 (CD134) was targeted by ivuxolimab, a fully human IgG2 agonistic monoclonal antibody. Intravenous ivuxolimab was administered to patients every 2 weeks at six dose levels: 0.01, 0.1, 0.3, 1.5, 3 and 10 mg/kg. Among the 52 dose-escalation patients, 19 had hepatocellular carcinoma, roughly 15 melanoma, 9 renal cell carcinoma and 9 head and neck cancer. A male proportion of nearly 85% and a mean age of about 60 years, ranging from roughly 23 to 85, were recorded for the dose-escalation cohort. Prior anti-PD-1, anti-PD-L1 or anti-CTLA-4 therapy was permitted, and checkpoint inhibitors had been received by 30% to 40% of dose-escalation patients. Partial responses occurred in three dose-escalation patients, of whom one had hepatocellular carcinoma and two had cutaneous melanoma. Peripheral TCRbeta sequencing aimed to test whether ivuxolimab altered TCR sequence diversity and caused clonal T-cell expansion. The monotherapy dose-escalation portion (N ≈ 52 patients) of the phase I ivuxolimab trial is reported in the paper.

Study-wide conclusions, independent of this receptor: Clonal expansion of both CD4+ and CD8+ blood T cells was observed from baseline to week 6 at doses 0.1 to 3.0 mg/kg. After ivuxolimab, more expanded clones were found on average in CD8+ T cells than in CD4+ T cells. In the 0.1-3.0 mg/kg groups, partial responders had among the lowest normalized peripheral clonal expansion, particularly in CD8+ T cells. Antigen specificity was not determined for the clonally expanded peripheral T cells. Low levels of normalized T-cell clonal expansion were also seen in some patients who did not respond.

To sequence the TCRbeta CDR3 region, genomic DNA was isolated from the sorted cells. The immunoSEQ Assay was used for sequencing of TCRbeta CDR3 regions. Drawn from immuneACCESS, this table holds only the in-frame rearrangements with V and J called that TCRdb kept. Clones are partly lost; checked studies trace under half to an unresolved V gene and leave the rest unexplained. Within this sample are roughly 77,000 clones, with roughly 89% of them counted one time only. The ten most abundant clones make up around 0.64% of the sample. A note on this clone: The target of this receptor is not known. Per-base quality was not reported, and no clone a single base away is much larger than it.

CDR1 and CDR2 (SGHRS, YFSETQ) derive from the germline V gene. V was cut back by 3 bases and J by 0 bases, leaving a gap of 11 bases between them. The CDR3 spans 15 residues, from the cysteine through the phenylalanine. Only the CDR3 DNA stays, 45 bases, in frame from base 1. The trial excluded patients who had a history of autoimmune disease or who were on systemic immunosuppression. Peripheral blood for TCR sequencing was collected from all dose cohorts at baseline, on cycle 4 day 1, and on cycle 7 day 1. Samples came from an open-label, multicenter, first-in-human phase I dose-escalation trial of ivuxolimab. Adults with locally advanced or metastatic melanoma, renal cell carcinoma, hepatocellular carcinoma or head and neck squamous cell carcinoma were enrolled in the trial. Before TCR sequencing, CD4+ and CD8+ T cells were separately sorted from peripheral blood.

The sequence came from an adult with an advanced solid tumor such as melanoma, head and neck, liver or kidney cancer. This sequence uses TRBV5-1 and TRBJ2-3; the D gene is perhaps TRBD2, from 5 matching bases. The sample in question was CD4+ or CD8+ T cells sorted from blood, obtained in a trial of the OX40 agonist ivuxolimab. CDR3 loop: CASSYLSGSTDTQYF. The nucleotide sequence reads TGCGCCAGCAGCTACCTAAGCGGAAGCACAGATACGCAGTATTTT.